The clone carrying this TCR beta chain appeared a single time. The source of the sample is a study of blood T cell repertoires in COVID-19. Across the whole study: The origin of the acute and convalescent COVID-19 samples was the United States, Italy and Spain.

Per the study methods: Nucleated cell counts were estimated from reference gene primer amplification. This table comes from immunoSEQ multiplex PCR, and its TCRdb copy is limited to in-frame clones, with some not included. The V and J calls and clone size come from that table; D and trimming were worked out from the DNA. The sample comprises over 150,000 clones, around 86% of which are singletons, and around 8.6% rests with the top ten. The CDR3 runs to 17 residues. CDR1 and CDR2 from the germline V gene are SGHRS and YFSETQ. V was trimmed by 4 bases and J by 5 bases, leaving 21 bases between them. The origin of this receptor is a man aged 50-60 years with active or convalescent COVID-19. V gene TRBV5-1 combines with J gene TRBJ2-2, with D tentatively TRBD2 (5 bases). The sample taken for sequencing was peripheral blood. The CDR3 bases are TGCGCCAGCAGCCCCCCGAACAGAGGGATTCGTACCGGGGAGCTGTTTTTT. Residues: CASSPPNRGIRTGELFF.